This entry concerns a single T cell receptor (beta chain). Its antigen is currently unknown. The sample comes from a study of cytomegalovirus exposure and HLA in healthy donors. Study overall: A previous analysis identified around 120 million unique TCR beta sequences derived from roughly 180 million T cells. Regarding the study as a whole: A previous analysis found most TCR beta V segments productive roughly 87% or roughly 30% of the time.

Both 60 Vbeta primers and 13 Jbeta primers went into the PCR. Measured with immunoSEQ multiplex PCR; TCRdb has only the in-frame clones, and not every one. This table holds 55,000 to 75,000 clones. The germline V and J ends were trimmed by 6 bases and 7 bases, with 16 bases remaining between them. The CDR3 loop spans 14 amino acids. Germline-derived CDR1 and CDR2 are MNHEY and SVGAGI. Sequencing was performed on PBMCs. The chain recombines TRBV6-5 with TRBJ2-1; possibly TRBD1 for D (5 bases). The sequence came from a woman aged 30 to 39 in good health and CMV-seronegative. The CDR3 sequence: CASRPTVTVNEQFF. The CDR3 bases are TGTGCCAGCAGACCGACAGTAACGGTAAATGAGCAGTTCTTC.